The 4 T cell receptor beta chains given below trace back to one sample, sequenced in a study of blood T cells in healthy people across ages. For the second PCR, which ran for roughly 7 to 11 cycles, a sample-barcoded 5' primer and a J-beta primer mix were used. Via MiXCR, TCRdb re-called the 5' RACE reads, giving one row per CDR3 protein. The sample consists of around 1,000,000 distinct CDR3 sequences, 35% to 45% of them appearing once. Input material: blood. Source of these receptors: a man aged 18 to 29 in good health.

The J gene is TRBJ1-1, the V gene TRBV20-1; a weak D match, TRBD1 (5 bases). The germline gives CDR1 DFQATT, CDR2 SNEGSKA (reference sequence). The CDR3 consists of 14 residues. Trimming pared 1 base from V and 5 bases from J, leaving 14 bases between. CDR3 in amino acids: CSARGAGPGTEAFF. Written as DNA, the CDR3 is TGCAGTGCTAGAGGGGCAGGGCCGGGGACTGAAGCTTTCTTT.

The chain links TRBV20-1 to TRBJ1-2, with D possibly matching TRBD1 (5 bases). Deletions cut 2 bases from V and 1 base from J, with 17 bases between. CDR3 size: 16 residues. The germline CDR1 and CDR2 sequences are DFQATT and SNEGSKA (reference sequence). The CDR3 here is CSARPGGVLLNYGYTF. DNA for the CDR3: TGCAGTGCTAGACCCGGGGGAGTTCTACTTAACTATGGCTACACCTTC.

The chain carries TRBV5-1 and TRBJ2-1; maybe TRBD2 (6 bases). The germline V gene has CDR1 SGHRS and CDR2 YFSETQ. V was clipped by 1 base and J by 5 bases, with 13 bases between them. The CDR3 length is 15 residues. As DNA, the CDR3 is TGCGCCAGCAGCTTGTCCGGGGGTATCGACAATGAGCAGTTCTTC. Its protein is CASSLSGGIDNEQFF.

This clonotype appeared a few times. V and J are TRBV20-1 and TRBJ2-1; 9 bases line up with TRBD2. The CDR3 length is 14 residues. Trimming at V came to 5 bases and at J to 1 base, leaving 3 bases not matched to a gene. Germline values: CDR1 DFQATT, CDR2 SNEGSKA (reference sequence). DNA for the CDR3: TGCAGTGCTTCCCTAGCGGGGTCCTACAATGAGCAGTTCTTC. Translation: CSASLAGSYNEQFF.